This T cell receptor beta chain was found in a study of shared clonotypes between healthy human individuals. Whole-study results and caveats: Clonotypes which were not shared had lower generation probabilities than clonotypes that all four donors shared. Only blood was sampled, and tissue TCR repertoires likely differ from blood ones. Naive subsets typically showed greater estimated richness than memory subsets.

V was cut by 3 bases and J by 0 bases, with 15 bases left in between. The CDR3 covers 16 residues. The germline V gene has CDR1 SGDLS and CDR2 YYNGEE. A note on this clone: Its antigen is undetermined.

CD45RO-negative CD8 cells positively selected for CCR7 made up the naive population, which excluded terminally differentiated effector memory CD45RA+ cells. Original analysis: ImmunoSEQ supplied junction-only sequences lacking quality scores, so filtering was different. This table comes from immunoSEQ multiplex PCR, and its TCRdb copy is limited to in-frame clones, with some not included. D and trimming come from the DNA, and the V and J calls and clone size come from that table. The sample carries hundreds of thousands of clones, about 95% recorded once. The sequenced sample consisted of naive CD8+ T cells sorted from blood. The receptor's source is a woman in her twenties or thirties in good health. V usage is TRBV9 and J usage is TRBJ1-2; D perhaps matches TRBD1 (6 bases). Written as DNA, the CDR3 is TGTGCCAGCAGCGAAAACAGGGTAGGACCTAACTATGGCTACACCTTC. It yields the protein CASSENRVGPNYGYTF. The full variable domain, its missing parts supplied by reference TRBV9 and TRBJ1-2, is DSGVTQTPKHLITATGQRVTLRCSPRSGDLSVYWYQQSLDQGLQFLIQYYNGEERAKGNILERFSAQQFPDLHSELNLSSLELGDSALYFCASSENRVGPNYGYTFGSGTRLTVV.